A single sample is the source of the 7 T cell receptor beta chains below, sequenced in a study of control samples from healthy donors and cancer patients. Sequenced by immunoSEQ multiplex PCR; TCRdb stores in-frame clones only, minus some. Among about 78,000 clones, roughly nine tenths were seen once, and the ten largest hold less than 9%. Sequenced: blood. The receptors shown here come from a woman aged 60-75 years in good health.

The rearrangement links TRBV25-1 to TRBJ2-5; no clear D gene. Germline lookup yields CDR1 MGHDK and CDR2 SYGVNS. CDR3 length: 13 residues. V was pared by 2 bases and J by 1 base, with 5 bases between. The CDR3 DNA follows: TGTGCCAGCAGTGAAGCGGCCCAAGAGACCCAGTACTTC. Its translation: CASSEAAQETQYF.

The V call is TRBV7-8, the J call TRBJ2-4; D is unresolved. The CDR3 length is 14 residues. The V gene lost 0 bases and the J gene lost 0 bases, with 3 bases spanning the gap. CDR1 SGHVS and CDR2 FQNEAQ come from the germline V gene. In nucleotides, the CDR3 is TGTGCCAGCAGCTTAGCGGGAGCCAAAAACATTCAGTACTTC. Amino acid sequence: CASSLAGAKNIQYF.

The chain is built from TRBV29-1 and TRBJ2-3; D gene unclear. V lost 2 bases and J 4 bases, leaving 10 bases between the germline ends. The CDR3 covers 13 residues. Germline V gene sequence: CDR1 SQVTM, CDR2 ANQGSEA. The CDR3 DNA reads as TGCAGCGTTGAACTAGGCAGCTCAGATACGCAGTATTTT. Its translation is CSVELGSSDTQYF.

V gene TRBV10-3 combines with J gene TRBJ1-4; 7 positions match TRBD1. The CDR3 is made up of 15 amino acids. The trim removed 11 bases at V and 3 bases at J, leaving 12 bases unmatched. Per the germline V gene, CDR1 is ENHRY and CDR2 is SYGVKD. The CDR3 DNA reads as TGTGCCGCCAAAGGGGGCGAGTGGGCTAATGAAAAACTGTTTTTT. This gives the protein CAAKGGEWANEKLFF.

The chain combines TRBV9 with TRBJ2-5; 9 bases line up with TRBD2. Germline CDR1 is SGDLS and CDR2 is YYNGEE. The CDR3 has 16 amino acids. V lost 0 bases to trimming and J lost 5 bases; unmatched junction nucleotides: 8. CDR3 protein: CASSVEGAGGPETQYF. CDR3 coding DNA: TGTGCCAGCAGCGTAGAGGGTGCGGGGGGGCCGGAGACCCAGTACTTC.

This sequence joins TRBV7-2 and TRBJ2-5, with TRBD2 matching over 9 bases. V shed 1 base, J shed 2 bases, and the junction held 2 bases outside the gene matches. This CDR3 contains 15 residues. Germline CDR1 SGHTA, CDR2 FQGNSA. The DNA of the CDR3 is TGTGCCAGCAGCTTAGGTGCGGGGGGGCAAGAGACCCAGTACTTC. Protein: CASSLGAGGQETQYF.

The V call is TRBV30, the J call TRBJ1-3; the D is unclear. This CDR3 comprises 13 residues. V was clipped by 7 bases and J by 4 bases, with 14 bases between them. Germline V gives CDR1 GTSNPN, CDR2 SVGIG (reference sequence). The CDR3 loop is CAFPSPSGNTIYF. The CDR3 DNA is TGTGCCTTTCCCTCCCCTTCGGGAAACACCATATATTTT.